This TCR beta chain is drawn from a study of cytomegalovirus exposure and HLA in healthy donors. Clones were read by immunoSEQ multiplex PCR, and TCRdb kept only the in-frame ones, dropping some. The sample records some 120,000 clones, roughly 86% being singletons. Notes on this clone: Its target is not known.

Germline loops: CDR1 GTSNPN, CDR2 SVGIG (reference sequence). V lost 2 bases and J lost 4; bases outside the gene matches: 8. The CDR3 runs 16 residues. Whole-study results and caveats: Among TCR beta chains, those listed as cytomegalovirus-associated numbered about 160.

The material sequenced was PBMCs. The receptor comes from a man aged 25 to 45 in good health and CMV-seronegative. This chain connects TRBV30 to TRBJ2-3, with 11 bases aligning to TRBD2. This CDR3 is CAWSHILAGDADTQYF. CDR3 nucleotide sequence: TGTGCCTGGAGTCATATACTAGCGGGAGACGCAGATACGCAGTATTTT. The full variable domain, its missing parts supplied by reference TRBV30 and TRBJ2-3, is SQTIHQWPATLVQPVGSPLSLECTVEGTSNPNLYWYRQAAGRGLQLLFYSVGIGQISSEVPQNLSASRPQDRQFILSSKKLLLSDSGFYLCAWSHILAGDADTQYFGPGTRLTVL.